This record concerns one TCR beta chain sequence. Its antigen is undetermined. The record originates from a study of Ad26.COV2.S vaccination and SARS-CoV-2 variants. Background on the study: Trial arm assignment for the donor was COV1001 Ad26.COV2.S. Recipients of Ad26.COV2.S got it intramuscularly, once or twice 56 days apart. Regarding the study as a whole: Whether participants received vaccine or placebo, their non-spike TCR breadth was similar.

Generated by immunoSEQ multiplex PCR, the TCRdb table keeps only in-frame clones and is missing some. Of roughly 350,000 clones in the sample, about 86% were seen once. Treatment of the sample: 15 to 20 received Ad26.COV2.S at low or high dose, single or two shots; 5 received placebo; per-sample allocation not given. Sampling was performed 63 days after the first vaccine or placebo injection. CDR3 length: 17 residues. V was trimmed by 0 bases and J by 2 bases, leaving 16 bases between them. CDR1 is LNHNV and CDR2 is YYDKDF in the germline V gene (reference sequence). The chain carries TRBV15 and TRBJ2-5, with unresolved D. This clonotype originated in a person aged 18-60 years who received the Ad26.COV2.S COVID-19 vaccine or a placebo. The starting material was peripheral blood, obtained in a trial of Ad26.COV2.S vaccine versus placebo. CDR3 bases: TGTGCCACCAGCAGAGATTGGGGAAATGGATTTCAAGAGACCCAGTACTTC. The encoded protein is CATSRDWGNGFQETQYF.